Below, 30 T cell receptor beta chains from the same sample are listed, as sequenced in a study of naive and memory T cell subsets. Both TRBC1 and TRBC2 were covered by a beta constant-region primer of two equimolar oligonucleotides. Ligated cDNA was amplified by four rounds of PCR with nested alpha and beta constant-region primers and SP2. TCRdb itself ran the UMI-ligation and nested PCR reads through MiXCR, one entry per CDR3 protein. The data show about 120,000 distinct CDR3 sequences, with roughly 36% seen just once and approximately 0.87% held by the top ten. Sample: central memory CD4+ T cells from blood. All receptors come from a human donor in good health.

In DNA form, the CDR3 reads TGTGCCAGCAGTTACACCTACAGGGGATCTAATGAAAAACTGTTTTTT. This translates into CASSYTYRGSNEKLFF. The chain joins TRBV6-5 to TRBJ1-4; 7 nucleotides agree with TRBD1. This CDR3 contains 16 residues. Germline loops: CDR1 MNHEY, CDR2 SVGAGI. Unmatched junction bases numbered 6, after V lost 2 bases and J lost 3 bases.

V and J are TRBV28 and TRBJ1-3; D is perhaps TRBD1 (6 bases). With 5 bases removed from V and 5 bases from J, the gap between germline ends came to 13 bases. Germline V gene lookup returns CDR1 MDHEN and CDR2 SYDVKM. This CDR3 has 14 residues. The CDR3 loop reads CASSTRGARNTIYF. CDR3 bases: TGTGCCAGCAGTACGCGGGGGGCACGAAACACCATATATTTT.

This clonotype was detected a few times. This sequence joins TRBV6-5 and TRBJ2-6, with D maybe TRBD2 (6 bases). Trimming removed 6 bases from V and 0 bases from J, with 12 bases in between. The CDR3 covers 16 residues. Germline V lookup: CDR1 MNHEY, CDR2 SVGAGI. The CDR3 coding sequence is TGTGCCAGCAGACGGGGGACCTCCTCTGGGGCCAACGTCCTGACTTTC. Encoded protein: CASRRGTSSGANVLTF.

The CDR3 protein is CASRPIQFGGGNSPLHF. CDR3 nucleotide sequence: TGCGCCAGCAGACCGATCCAGTTCGGGGGAGGCAATTCACCCCTCCACTTT. The V and J genes are TRBV5-1 and TRBJ1-6; TRBD1 might be the D (5 bases). Trimming shortened V by 5 bases and J by 7 bases, and 22 bases separated the two germline ends. CDR3 length: 17 amino acids. Germline CDR1 SGHRS, CDR2 YFSETQ.

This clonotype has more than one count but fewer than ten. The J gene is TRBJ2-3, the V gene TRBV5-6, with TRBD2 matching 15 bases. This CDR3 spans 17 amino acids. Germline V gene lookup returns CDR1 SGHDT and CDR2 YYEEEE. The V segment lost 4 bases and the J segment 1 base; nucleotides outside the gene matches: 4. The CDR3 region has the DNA TGTGCCAGCAGCGGGGGGACTAGCGGGAGGCGCACAGATACGCAGTATTTT. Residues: CASSGGTSGRRTDTQYF.

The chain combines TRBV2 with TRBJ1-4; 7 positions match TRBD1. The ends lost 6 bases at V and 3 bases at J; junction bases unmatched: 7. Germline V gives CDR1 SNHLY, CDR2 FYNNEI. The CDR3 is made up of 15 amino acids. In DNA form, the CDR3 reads TGTGCCAGCAGGGAGATGGGGACAGCTAATGAAAAACTGTTTTTT. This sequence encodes CASREMGTANEKLFF.

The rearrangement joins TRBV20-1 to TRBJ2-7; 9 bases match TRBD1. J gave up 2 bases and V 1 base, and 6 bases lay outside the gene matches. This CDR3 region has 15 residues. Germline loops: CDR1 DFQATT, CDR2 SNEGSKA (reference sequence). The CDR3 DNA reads TGCAGTGCTAGAGTCCCGGGACAGGGCCCCTACGAGCAGTACTTC. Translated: CSARVPGQGPYEQYF.

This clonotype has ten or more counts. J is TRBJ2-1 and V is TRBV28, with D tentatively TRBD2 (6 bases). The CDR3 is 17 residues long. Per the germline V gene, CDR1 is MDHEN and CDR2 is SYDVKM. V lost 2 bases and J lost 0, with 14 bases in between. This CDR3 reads CASSLRGLKSSYNEQFF. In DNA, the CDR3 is TGTGCCAGCAGTTTAAGGGGACTCAAGAGCTCCTACAATGAGCAGTTCTTC.

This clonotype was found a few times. CDR3 bases: TGCAGTGCTAGAGATCGGGACAGGGGGATCACTGAAGCTTTCTTT. Amino acids: CSARDRDRGITEAFF. This chain uses TRBV20-1 with TRBJ1-1; 11 bases fit TRBD1. Germline V lookup: CDR1 DFQATT, CDR2 SNEGSKA (reference sequence). The CDR3 extends over 15 amino acids. V lost 0 bases to trimming and J lost 4 bases; unmatched junction nucleotides: 4.

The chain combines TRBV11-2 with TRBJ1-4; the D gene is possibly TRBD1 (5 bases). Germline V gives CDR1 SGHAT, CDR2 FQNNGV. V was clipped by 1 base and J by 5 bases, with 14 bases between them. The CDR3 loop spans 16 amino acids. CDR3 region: CASSLAGGGGNEKLFF. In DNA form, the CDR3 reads TGTGCCAGCAGCTTAGCTGGTGGTGGGGGAAATGAAAAACTGTTTTTT.

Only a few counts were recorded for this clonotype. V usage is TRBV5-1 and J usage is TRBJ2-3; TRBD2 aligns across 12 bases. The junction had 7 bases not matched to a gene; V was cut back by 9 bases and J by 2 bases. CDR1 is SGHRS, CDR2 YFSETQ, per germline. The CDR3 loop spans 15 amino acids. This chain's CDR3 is CATKLAGGTTDTQYF. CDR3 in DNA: TGCGCCACTAAACTAGCGGGAGGAACCACAGATACGCAGTATTTT.

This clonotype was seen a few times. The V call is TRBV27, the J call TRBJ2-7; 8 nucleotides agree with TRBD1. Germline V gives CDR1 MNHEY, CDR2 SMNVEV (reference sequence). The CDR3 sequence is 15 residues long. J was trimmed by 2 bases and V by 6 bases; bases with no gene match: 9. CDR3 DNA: TGTGCCAGCAGCCTACGTCGGACAGGGACCTACGAGCAGTACTTC. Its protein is CASSLRRTGTYEQYF.

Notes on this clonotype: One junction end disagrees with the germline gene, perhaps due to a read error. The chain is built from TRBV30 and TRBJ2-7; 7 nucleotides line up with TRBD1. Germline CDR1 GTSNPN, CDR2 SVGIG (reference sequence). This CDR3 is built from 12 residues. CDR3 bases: TGTGCCTGGATTACAGGGGCCTACGGGCAGTACTTC. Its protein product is CAWITGAYGQYF.

CDR3 in amino acids: CAAGGTLRNNEQFF. Here the CDR3 DNA reads TGTGCCGCAGGTGGTACCTTGCGCAACAATGAGCAGTTCTTC. The chain uses TRBV10-3 and TRBJ2-1; D unclear. V lost 11 bases and J lost 5, with 19 bases in between. This CDR3 has 14 amino acids. The germline CDR1 and CDR2 sequences are ENHRY and SYGVKD.

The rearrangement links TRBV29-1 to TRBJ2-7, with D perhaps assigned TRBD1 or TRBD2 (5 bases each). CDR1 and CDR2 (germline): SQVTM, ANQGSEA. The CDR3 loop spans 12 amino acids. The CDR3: CSAAGTSYEQYF. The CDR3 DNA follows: TGCAGTGCCGCCGGGACCTCCTACGAGCAGTACTTC.

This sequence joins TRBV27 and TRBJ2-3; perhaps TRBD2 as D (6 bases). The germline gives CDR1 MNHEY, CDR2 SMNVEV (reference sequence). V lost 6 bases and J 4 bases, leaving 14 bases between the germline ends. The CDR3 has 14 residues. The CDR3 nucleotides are TGTGCCAGCAGAAACCGACTAGTTTCAGATACGCAGTATTTT. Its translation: CASRNRLVSDTQYF.

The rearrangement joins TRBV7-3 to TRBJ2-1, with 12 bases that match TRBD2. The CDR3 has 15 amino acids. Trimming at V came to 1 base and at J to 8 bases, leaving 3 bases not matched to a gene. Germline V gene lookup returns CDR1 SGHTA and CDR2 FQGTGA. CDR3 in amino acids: CASSLRLAGVDEQFF. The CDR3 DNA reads TGTGCCAGCAGCTTAAGACTAGCGGGGGTCGATGAGCAGTTCTTC.

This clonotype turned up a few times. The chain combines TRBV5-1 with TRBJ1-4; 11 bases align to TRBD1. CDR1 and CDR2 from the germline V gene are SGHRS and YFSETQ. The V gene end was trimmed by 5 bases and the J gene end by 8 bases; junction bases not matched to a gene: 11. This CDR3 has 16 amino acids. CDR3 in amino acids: CASSFRTGGKGEKLFF. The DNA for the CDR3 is TGCGCCAGCAGTTTTCGGACAGGGGGCAAGGGGGAAAAACTGTTTTTT.

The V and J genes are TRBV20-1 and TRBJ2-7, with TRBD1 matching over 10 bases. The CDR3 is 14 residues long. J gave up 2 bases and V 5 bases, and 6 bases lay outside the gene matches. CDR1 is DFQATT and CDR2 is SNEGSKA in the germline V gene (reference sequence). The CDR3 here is CSASSGTGAYEQYF. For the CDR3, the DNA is TGCAGTGCTTCATCTGGGACAGGGGCCTACGAGCAGTACTTC.

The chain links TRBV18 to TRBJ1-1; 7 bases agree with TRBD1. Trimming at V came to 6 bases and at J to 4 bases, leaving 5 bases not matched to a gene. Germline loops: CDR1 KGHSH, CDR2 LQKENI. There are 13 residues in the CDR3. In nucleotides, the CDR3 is TGTGCCAGCTCGAAGACAGGGACCACTGAAGCTTTCTTT. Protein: CASSKTGTTEAFF. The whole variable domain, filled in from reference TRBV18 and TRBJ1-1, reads NAGVMQNPRHLVRRRGQEARLRCSPMKGHSHVYWYRQLPEEGLKFMVYLQKENIIDESGMPKERFSAEFPKEGPSILRIQQVVRGDSAAYFCASSKTGTTEAFFGQGTRLTVV.

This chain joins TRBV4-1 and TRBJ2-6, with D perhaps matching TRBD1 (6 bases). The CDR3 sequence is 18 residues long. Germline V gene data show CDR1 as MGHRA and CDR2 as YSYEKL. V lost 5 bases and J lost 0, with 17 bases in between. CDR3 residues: CASSFEGERASGANVLTF. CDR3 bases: TGCGCCAGCAGCTTCGAGGGGGAGAGGGCCTCTGGGGCCAACGTCCTGACTTTC.

CDR3 nucleotide sequence: TGTGCCAGCCGGACTAGCGTGAGCACAGATACGCAGTATTTT. Protein sequence: CASRTSVSTDTQYF. The V gene is TRBV7-2, the J gene TRBJ2-3, with 9 bases fitting TRBD2. The V and J ends lost 8 bases and 0 bases, in that order; junction bases with no gene match: 3. The CDR3 is 14 amino acids. Germline CDR1 is SGHTA and CDR2 is FQGNSA.

The CDR3 coding sequence is TGCGCCAGCAGCCAAGATCCCGCGGGAGGGGTCGGGGAGCTGTTTTTT. Its translation: CASSQDPAGGVGELFF. This chain connects TRBV4-3 to TRBJ2-2; 9 positions agree with TRBD2. V dropped 0 bases and J dropped 7; count of bases not matched to a gene: 6. CDR1 and CDR2 from the germline V gene are LGHNA and YSLEER. The length of the CDR3 is 16 residues.

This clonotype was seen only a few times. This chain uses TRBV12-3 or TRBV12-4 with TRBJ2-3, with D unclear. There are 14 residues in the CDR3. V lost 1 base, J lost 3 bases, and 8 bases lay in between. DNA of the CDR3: TGTGCCAGCAGTTTAGGACTCGGGACAGATACGCAGTATTTT. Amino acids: CASSLGLGTDTQYF.

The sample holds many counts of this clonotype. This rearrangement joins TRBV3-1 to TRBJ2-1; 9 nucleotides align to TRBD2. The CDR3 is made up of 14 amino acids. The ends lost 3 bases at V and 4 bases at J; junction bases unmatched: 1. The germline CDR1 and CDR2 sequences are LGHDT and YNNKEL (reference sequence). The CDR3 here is CASSQGLAYNEQFF. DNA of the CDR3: TGTGCCAGCAGCCAGGGACTAGCTTACAATGAGCAGTTCTTC.

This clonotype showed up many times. CDR3 bases: TGTGCCAGCAGCTCCAGACAGGGGTCAACCGAGCAGTACTTC. Amino acid sequence: CASSSRQGSTEQYF. The V gene is TRBV7-2, the J gene TRBJ2-7; 8 positions match TRBD1. The J segment lost 6 bases and the V segment lost 4 bases, leaving 8 bases of the junction unmatched. The CDR3 length is 14 residues. Germline V gene sequence: CDR1 SGHTA, CDR2 FQGNSA.

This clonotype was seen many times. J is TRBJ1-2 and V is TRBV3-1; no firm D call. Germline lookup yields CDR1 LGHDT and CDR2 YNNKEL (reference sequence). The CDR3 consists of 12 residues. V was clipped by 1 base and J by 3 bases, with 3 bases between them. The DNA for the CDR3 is TGTGCCAGCAGCCAAGTAGACTATGGCTACACCTTC. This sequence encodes CASSQVDYGYTF.

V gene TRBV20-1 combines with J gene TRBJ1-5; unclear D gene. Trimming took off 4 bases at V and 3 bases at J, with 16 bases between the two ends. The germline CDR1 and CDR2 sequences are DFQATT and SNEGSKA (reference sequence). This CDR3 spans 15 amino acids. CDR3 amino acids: CSAIKVAGFNQPQHF. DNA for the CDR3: TGCAGTGCTATTAAAGTGGCGGGCTTCAATCAGCCCCAGCATTTT.

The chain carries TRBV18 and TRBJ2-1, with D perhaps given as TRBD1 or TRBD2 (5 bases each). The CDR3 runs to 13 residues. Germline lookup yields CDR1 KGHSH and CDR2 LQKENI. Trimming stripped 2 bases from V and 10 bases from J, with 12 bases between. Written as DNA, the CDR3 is TGTGCCAGCTCACCATTCGGGGCTTACGAGCAGTTCTTC. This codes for CASSPFGAYEQFF.

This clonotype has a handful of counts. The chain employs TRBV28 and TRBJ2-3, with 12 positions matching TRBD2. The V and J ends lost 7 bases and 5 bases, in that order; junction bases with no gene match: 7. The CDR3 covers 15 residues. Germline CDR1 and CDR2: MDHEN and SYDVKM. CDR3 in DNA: TGTGCCAGCACCATTCTAGCGGGAGGGGGAGATACGCAGTATTTT. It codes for CASTILAGGGDTQYF.